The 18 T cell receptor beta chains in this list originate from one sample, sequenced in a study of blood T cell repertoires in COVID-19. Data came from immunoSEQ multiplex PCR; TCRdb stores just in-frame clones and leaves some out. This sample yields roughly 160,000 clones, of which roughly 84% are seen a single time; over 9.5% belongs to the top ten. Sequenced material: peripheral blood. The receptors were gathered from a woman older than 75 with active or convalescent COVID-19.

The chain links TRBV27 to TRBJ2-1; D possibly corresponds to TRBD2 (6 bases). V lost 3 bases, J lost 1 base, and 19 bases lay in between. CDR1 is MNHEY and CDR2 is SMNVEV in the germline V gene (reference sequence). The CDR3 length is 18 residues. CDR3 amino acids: CASSFLSRVGRSYNEQFF. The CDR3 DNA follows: TGTGCCAGCAGTTTCCTAAGTCGAGTAGGGAGGTCCTACAATGAGCAGTTCTTC.

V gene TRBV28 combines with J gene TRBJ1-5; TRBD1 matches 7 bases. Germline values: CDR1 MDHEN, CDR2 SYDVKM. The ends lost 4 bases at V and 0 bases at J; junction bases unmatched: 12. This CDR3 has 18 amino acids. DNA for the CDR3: TGTGCCAGCAGTTCACCAGGAGGGGGCGCTTATAGCAATCAGCCCCAGCATTTT. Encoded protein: CASSSPGGGAYSNQPQHF.

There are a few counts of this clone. The CDR3 DNA reads TGTGCCAGCAGCAAAGTGGCGGGGGTCCTCTACAATGAGCAGTTCTTC. Translated: CASSKVAGVLYNEQFF. The V gene is TRBV21-1, the J gene TRBJ2-1; TRBD2, the table's D call, lacks a check against the DNA. TRBV21-1 is an annotated pseudogene. This CDR3 comprises 16 residues.

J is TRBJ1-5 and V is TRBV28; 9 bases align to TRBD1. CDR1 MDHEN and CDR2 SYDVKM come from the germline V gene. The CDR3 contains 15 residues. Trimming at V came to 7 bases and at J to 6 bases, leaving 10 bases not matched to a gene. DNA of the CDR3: TGTGCCAGCACTAATACCGGGACAGGGCTTCAGCCCCAGCATTTT. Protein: CASTNTGTGLQPQHF.

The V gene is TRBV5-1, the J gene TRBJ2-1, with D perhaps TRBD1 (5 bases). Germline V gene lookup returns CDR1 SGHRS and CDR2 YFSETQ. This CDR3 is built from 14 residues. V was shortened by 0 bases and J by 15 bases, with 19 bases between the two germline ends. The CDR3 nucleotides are TGCGCCAGCAGCTTGGATAAGAAGGGGATAGGGTTGTTCTTC. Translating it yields CASSLDKKGIGLFF.

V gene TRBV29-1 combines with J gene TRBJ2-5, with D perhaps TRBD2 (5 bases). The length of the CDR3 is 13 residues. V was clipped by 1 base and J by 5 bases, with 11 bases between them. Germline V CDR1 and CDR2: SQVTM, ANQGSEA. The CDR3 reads CSVEAGKRETQYF. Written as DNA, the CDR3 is TGCAGCGTTGAAGCGGGGAAGCGGGAGACCCAGTACTTC.

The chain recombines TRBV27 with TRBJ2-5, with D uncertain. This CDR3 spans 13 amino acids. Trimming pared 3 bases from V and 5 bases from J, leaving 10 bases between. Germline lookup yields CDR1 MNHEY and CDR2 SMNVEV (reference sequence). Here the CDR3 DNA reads TGTGCCAGCAGTTTCAACAGTAGGGAGACCCAGTACTTC. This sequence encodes CASSFNSRETQYF.

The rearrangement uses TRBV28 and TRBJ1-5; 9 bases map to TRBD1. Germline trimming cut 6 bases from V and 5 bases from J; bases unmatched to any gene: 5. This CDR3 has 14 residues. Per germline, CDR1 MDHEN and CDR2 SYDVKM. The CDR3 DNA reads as TGTGCCAGCAGACAGGGGGCGGGATATCAGCCCCAGCATTTT. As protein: CASRQGAGYQPQHF.

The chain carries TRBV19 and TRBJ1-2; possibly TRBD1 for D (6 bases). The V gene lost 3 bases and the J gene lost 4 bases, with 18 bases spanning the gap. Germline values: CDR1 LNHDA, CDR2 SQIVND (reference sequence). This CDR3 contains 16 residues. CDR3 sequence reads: CASSITPRGRLYGYTF. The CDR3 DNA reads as TGTGCCAGTAGTATTACCCCCAGGGGCAGGCTCTATGGCTACACCTTC.

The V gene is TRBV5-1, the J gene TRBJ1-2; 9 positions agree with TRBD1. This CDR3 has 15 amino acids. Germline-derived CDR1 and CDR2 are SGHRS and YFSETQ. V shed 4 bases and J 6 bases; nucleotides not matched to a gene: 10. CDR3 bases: TGCGCCAGCAGCCCTGTAGACAGGGGGACGGATGGCTACACCTTC. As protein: CASSPVDRGTDGYTF.

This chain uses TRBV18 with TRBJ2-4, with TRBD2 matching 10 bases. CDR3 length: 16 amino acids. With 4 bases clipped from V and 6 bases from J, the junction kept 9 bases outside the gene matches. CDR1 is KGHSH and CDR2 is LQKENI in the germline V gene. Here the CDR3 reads CASSLGTSAEGNIQYF. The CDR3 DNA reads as TGTGCCAGCTCACTCGGGACTAGCGCAGAGGGAAACATTCAGTACTTC.

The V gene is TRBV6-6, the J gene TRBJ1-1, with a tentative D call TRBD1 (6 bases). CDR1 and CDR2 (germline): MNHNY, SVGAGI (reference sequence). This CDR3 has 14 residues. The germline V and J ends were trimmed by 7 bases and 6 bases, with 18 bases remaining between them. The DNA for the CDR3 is TGTGCCAGCACCCCCGGGAGGGGGTGGGCTGAAGCTTTCTTT. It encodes CASTPGRGWAEAFF.

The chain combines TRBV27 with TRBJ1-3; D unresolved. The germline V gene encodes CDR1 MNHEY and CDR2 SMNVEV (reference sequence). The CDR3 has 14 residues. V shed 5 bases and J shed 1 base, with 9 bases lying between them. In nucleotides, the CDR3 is TGTGCCAGCAGTCCCGGGATTTCTGGAAACACCATATATTTT. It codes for CASSPGISGNTIYF.

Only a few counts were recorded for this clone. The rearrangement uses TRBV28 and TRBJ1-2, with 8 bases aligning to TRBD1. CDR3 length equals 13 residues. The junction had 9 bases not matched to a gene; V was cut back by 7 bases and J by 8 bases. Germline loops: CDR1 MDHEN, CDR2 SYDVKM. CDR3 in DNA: TGTGCCAGCAAATTACAGGGGGAGGAAGGCTACACCTTC. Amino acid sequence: CASKLQGEEGYTF.

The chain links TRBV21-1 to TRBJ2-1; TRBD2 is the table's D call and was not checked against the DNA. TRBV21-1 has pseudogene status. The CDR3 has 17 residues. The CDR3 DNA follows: TGTGCCAGCGAGGGCCGGGGAGAATTGAGCTCCTACAATGAGCAGTTCTTC. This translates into CASEGRGELSSYNEQFF.

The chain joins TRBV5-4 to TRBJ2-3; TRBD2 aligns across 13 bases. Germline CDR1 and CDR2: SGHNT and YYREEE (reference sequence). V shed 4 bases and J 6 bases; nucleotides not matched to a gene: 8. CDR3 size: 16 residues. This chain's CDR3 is CASSPRLAGGLDTQYF. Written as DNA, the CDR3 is TGTGCCAGCAGCCCCCGACTAGCGGGAGGTCTTGATACGCAGTATTTT.

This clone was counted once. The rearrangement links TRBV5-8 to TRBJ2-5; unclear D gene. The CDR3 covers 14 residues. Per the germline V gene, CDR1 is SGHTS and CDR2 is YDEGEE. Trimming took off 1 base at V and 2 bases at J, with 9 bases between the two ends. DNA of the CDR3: TGTGCCAGCAGCTTGAACCTCGGGCAAGAGACCCAGTACTTC. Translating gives CASSLNLGQETQYF.

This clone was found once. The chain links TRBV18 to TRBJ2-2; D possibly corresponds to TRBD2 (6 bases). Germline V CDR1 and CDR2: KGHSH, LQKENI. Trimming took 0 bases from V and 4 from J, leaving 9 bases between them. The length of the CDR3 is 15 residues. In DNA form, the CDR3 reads TGTGCCAGCTCACCACCGCCGGGAGCCACCGGGGAGCTGTTTTTT. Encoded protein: CASSPPPGATGELFF.